This TCR beta chain appears in the sequencing data of a study of blood T cell repertoires in COVID-19. This clone was detected many times. The data were produced by immunoSEQ multiplex PCR, yet TCRdb's version contains in-frame clones alone and is incomplete. The sample includes 90,000 to 130,000 clones, less than 85% of them seen just once. The CDR3 is 14 amino acids. Per germline, CDR1 SNHLY and CDR2 FYNNEI. The V and J ends lost 7 bases and 2 bases, in that order; junction bases with no gene match: 7. The TCR sequence derives from an elderly woman with acute or convalescent COVID-19. J is TRBJ2-5 and V is TRBV2, with 7 positions matching TRBD2. Sequencing used peripheral blood. CDR3 region: CASMASGNQETQYF. The CDR3 DNA sequence: TGTGCCAGCATGGCCAGCGGGAATCAAGAGACCCAGTACTTC. The variable domain in full, completed from reference TRBV2 and TRBJ2-5, reads EPEVTQTPSHQVTQMGQEVILRCVPISNHLYFYWYRQILGQKVEFLVSFYNNEISEKSEIFDDQFSVERPDGSNFTLKIRSTKLEDSAMYFCASMASGNQETQYFGPGTRLLVL.